This T cell receptor (beta chain) was sequenced for a study of T cells in tuberculosis. Findings and caveats of the study: Some low-affinity tetramer-binding T cells may be absent from this sample.

This clone was counted a single time. Sorting used thawed, overnight-rested PBMC stained with anti-CD3, a viability dye and GMM-loaded CD1B tetramer. CD1B tetramers were loaded with Rhodococcus equi-derived C32 glucose monomycolate. Before cryopreservation, the sorted PBMC lost their CD14-expressing monocytes. Sequencing was performed with immunoSEQ multiplex PCR; in TCRdb, only in-frame clones are kept and a portion is missing. Here the sample spans more than 45,000 clones, approximately 86% being singletons. This CDR3 has 15 amino acids. Losses at the gene ends were 3 bases for V and 0 bases for J; bases not matched to a gene: 5. The germline V gene encodes CDR1 LNHDA and CDR2 SQIVND (reference sequence).

Material: CD1b-GMM tetramer-negative cells sorted from PBMCs. V usage is TRBV19 and J usage is TRBJ2-7, with 7 bases lining up with TRBD1. The sequence came from an adult woman with latent tuberculosis. CDR3 nucleotides: TGTGCCAGTAGTATGGCGTGGGACAGCTCCTACGAGCAGTACTTC. Amino acid sequence: CASSMAWDSSYEQYF.